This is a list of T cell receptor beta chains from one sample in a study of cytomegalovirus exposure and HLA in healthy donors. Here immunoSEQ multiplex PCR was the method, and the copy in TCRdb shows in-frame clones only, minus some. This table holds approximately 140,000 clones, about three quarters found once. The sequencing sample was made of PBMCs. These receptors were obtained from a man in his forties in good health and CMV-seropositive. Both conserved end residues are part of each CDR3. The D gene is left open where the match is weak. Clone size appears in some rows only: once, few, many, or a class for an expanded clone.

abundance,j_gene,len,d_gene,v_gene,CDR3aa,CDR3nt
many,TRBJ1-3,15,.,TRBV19,CACSRGGTTGNTIYF,TGTGCCTGTTCCCGAGGAGGGACCACTGGAAACACCATATATTTT
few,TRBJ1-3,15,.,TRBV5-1,CASSLFSGSGNTIYF,TGCGCCAGCAGCTTGTTTTCAGGGTCTGGAAACACCATATATTTT
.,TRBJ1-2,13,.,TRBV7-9,CASSSRVEDGYTF,TGTGCCAGCAGCTCCAGGGTAGAGGATGGCTACACCTTC
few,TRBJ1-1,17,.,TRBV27,CASSFGGAGVLRTEAFF,TGTGCCAGCAGTTTTGGGGGCGCAGGGGTGCTGCGTACTGAAGCTTTCTTT
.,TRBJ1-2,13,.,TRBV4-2,CASSPRGARGYTF,TGTGCCAGCAGTCCCCGTGGGGCGCGGGGCTACACCTTC
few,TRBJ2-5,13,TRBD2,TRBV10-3,CATMAGAAETQYF,TGTGCCACCATGGCGGGAGCTGCGGAGACCCAGTACTTC
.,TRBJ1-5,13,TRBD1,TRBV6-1,CASSRDRGQPQHF,TGTGCCAGCAGCCGGGACAGAGGACAGCCCCAGCATTTT
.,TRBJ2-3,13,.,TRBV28,CASSPQGTDTQYF,TGTGCCAGCAGTCCCCAGGGGACAGATACGCAGTATTTT
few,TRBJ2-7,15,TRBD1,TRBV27,CASSPEGDSYYEQYF,TGTGCCAGCAGCCCTGAGGGGGACAGCTATTACGAGCAGTACTTC
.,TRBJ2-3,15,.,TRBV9,CASSVELLSTDTQYF,TGTGCCAGCAGCGTAGAACTACTGAGCACAGATACGCAGTATTTT
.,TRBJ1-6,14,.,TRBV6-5,CASSYATGSSPLHF,TGTGCCAGCAGTTACGCGACCGGGAGCTCACCCCTCCACTTT
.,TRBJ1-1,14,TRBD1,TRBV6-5,CASSYSQGSTEAFF,TGTGCCAGCAGTTACTCACAGGGGAGCACTGAAGCTTTCTTT
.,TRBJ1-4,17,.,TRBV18,CASSPNMRGTTNEKLFF,TGTGCCAGCTCACCAAACATGCGGGGAACAACTAATGAAAAACTGTTTTTT
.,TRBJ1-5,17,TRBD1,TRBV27,CASRWTGGLGSNQPQHF,TGTGCCAGCAGATGGACAGGGGGCTTGGGTAGCAATCAGCCCCAGCATTTT
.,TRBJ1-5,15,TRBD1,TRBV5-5,CASSLGQGSNQPQHF,TGTGCCAGCAGCTTGGGACAGGGTAGCAATCAGCCCCAGCATTTT
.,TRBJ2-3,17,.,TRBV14,CASSQITGGSGPDTQYF,TGTGCCAGCAGCCAGATAACCGGAGGATCTGGGCCAGATACGCAGTATTTT
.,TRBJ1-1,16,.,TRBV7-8,CASSLFRDSWNTEAFF,TGTGCCAGCAGCTTATTCAGGGACTCATGGAACACTGAAGCTTTCTTT
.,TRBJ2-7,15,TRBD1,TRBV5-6,CASSFGQGPYYEQYF,TGTGCCAGCAGCTTTGGACAGGGCCCCTACTACGAGCAGTACTTC
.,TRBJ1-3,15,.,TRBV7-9,CASSLEGSGGNTIYF,TGTGCCAGCAGCTTAGAGGGATCGGGGGGAAACACCATATATTTT
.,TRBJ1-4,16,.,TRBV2,CASSEKPPGVNEKLFF,TGTGCCAGCAGTGAAAAACCCCCCGGGGTGAATGAAAAACTGTTTTTT
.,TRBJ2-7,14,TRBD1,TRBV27,CASSLRGPFYEQYF,TGTGCCAGCAGTTTAAGGGGGCCTTTCTACGAGCAGTACTTC
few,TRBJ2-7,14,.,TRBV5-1,CASRPRSLSYEQYF,TGCGCCAGCCGCCCTCGGAGCCTCTCCTACGAGCAGTACTTC
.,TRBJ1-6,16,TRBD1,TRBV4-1,CASSQAETGVRSPLHF,TGCGCCAGCAGCCAAGCGGAGACAGGGGTCCGATCACCCCTCCACTTT